This T cell receptor (beta chain) was recorded in a study of cytomegalovirus exposure and HLA in healthy donors. V was pared by 4 bases and J by 6 bases, with 8 bases of the junction left unmatched. In germline, CDR1 is SGHAT, CDR2 FQNNGV. The CDR3 has 15 amino acids. This clone was picked up a small number of times. Primers: 60 Vbeta forward and 13 Jbeta reverse. The protocol was immunoSEQ multiplex PCR, while the TCRdb copy is restricted to in-frame clones and leaves out a portion. This table has around 120,000 clones, about 82% appearing once. The sequencing input was PBMCs. The sequence was collected from a boy aged 5-17 years in good health and CMV-seronegative. The chain joins TRBV11-2 to TRBJ2-7, with TRBD2 identical over 11 bases. The DNA of the CDR3 is TGTGCCAGCAGCTATAGCGGGAGGGAGACTGGCGAGCAGTACTTC. Protein sequence: CASSYSGRETGEQYF.